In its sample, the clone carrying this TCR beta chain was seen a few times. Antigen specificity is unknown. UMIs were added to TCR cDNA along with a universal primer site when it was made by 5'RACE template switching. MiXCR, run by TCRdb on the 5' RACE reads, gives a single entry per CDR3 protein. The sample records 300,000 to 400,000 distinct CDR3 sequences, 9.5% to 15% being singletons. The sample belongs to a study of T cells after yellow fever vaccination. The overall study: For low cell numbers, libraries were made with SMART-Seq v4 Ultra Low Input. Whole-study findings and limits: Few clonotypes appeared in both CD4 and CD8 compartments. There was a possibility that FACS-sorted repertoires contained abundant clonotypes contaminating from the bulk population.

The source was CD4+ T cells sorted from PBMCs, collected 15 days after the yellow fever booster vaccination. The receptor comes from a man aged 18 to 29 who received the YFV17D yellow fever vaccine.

CDR3 residues: CASSQNVPGTAENIQYF. The DNA of the CDR3 is TGCGCCAGCAGCCAAAATGTCCCCGGGACGGCTGAAAACATTCAGTACTTC. The J gene is TRBJ2-4, the V gene TRBV4-3; D possibly matches TRBD1 or TRBD2 (5 bases each). The CDR3 spans 17 residues. Trimming removed 2 bases from V and 5 bases from J, with 19 bases in between. Germline V gene data show CDR1 as LGHNA and CDR2 as YSLEER.